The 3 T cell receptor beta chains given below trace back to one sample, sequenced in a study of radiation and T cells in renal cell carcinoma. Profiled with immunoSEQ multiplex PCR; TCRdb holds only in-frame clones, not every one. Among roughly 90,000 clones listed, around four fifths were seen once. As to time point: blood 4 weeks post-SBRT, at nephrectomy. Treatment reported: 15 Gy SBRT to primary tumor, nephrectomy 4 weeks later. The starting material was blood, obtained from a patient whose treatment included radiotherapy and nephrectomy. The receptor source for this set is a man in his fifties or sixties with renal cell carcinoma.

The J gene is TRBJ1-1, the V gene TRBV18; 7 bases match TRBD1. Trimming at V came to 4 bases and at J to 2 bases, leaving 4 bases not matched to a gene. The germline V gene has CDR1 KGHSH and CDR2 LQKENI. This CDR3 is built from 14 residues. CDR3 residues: CASSRGTENTEAFF. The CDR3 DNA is TGTGCCAGCTCACGAGGGACAGAAAACACTGAAGCTTTCTTT.

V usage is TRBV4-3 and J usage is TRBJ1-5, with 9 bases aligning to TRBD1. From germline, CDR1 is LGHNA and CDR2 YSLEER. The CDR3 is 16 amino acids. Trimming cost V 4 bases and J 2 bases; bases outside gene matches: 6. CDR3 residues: CASSPRTGVGNQPQHF. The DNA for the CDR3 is TGCGCCAGCAGCCCCAGGACAGGGGTTGGCAATCAGCCCCAGCATTTT.

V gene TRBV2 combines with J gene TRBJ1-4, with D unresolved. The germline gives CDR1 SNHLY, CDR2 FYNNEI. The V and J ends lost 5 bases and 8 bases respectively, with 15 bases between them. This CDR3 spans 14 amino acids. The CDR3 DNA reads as TGTGCCAGCAGTCGTACTCAATTCGGCGAAAAACTGTTTTTT. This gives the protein CASSRTQFGEKLFF.